The rows below give T cell receptor beta chains drawn from one sample of a study of cytomegalovirus exposure and HLA in healthy donors. TCRdb keeps only in-frame clones here, not all; method: immunoSEQ multiplex PCR. Among around 350,000 clones, 86% were seen once, and the ten largest hold 0.83%. Sequenced material: PBMCs. Source of these receptors: a woman in her late teens or twenties in good health and CMV-seronegative. Both conserved end residues are part of each CDR3. Each record gives: clone size, V gene, D gene, J gene, CDR3 protein, CDR3 DNA. A D gene is named only where the DNA matches it firmly. The listing skips clone size in some rows; elsewhere it reads once, few, many or a size class.

>-|TRBV18|TRBD1|TRBJ1-2
CASSPRTGINYGYTF
TGTGCCAGCTCACCAAGGACAGGGATTAACTATGGCTACACCTTC
>-|TRBV19|TRBD2|TRBJ2-7
CASSMLAGASYEQYF
TGTGCCAGTAGTATGCTAGCGGGGGCCTCCTACGAGCAGTACTTC
>-|TRBV28|TRBD2|TRBJ2-1
CASTPGGLDEQFF
TGTGCCAGCACCCCGGGGGGTCTCGATGAGCAGTTCTTC
>-|TRBV29-1|TRBD1|TRBJ2-2
CSVVTGGMSGELFF
TGCAGCGTTGTGACAGGGGGTATGTCGGGGGAGCTGTTTTTT
>few|TRBV11-2|TRBD1|TRBJ1-6
CASSPTGDNSPLHF
TGTGCCAGCAGCCCGACAGGGGACAATTCACCCCTCCACTTT
>once|TRBV6-1|TRBD1|TRBJ2-3
CASSVPGQRTDTQYF
TGTGCCAGCAGTGTTCCGGGACAGCGCACAGATACGCAGTATTTT
>-|TRBV13|-|TRBJ1-1
CASSAGATEAFF
TGTGCCAGCAGCGCTGGGGCCACTGAAGCTTTCTTT
>-|TRBV2|TRBD2|TRBJ2-7
CASSLGTSGIGEQYF
TGTGCCAGCAGTCTTGGGACTAGCGGGATAGGCGAGCAGTACTTC
>-|TRBV6-5|TRBD1|TRBJ1-2
CASSYGTDGYTF
TGTGCCAGCAGTTACGGGACAGATGGCTACACCTTC
>once|TRBV2|-|TRBJ2-7
CASRDGQGTSYEQYF
TGTGCCAGCAGAGACGGGCAGGGAACTTCCTACGAGCAGTACTTC
>-|TRBV5-1|-|TRBJ2-5
CASSLYAGRQETQYF
TGCGCCAGCAGCTTGTATGCGGGGCGCCAAGAGACCCAGTACTTC
>-|TRBV25-1|TRBD1|TRBJ1-4
CASSESPRTGGNEKLFF
TGTGCCAGCAGTGAAAGCCCAAGGACAGGGGGAAATGAAAAACTGTTTTTT
>once|TRBV29-1|TRBD1|TRBJ1-1
CSVISVTTGSTEAFF
TGCAGCGTTATCTCAGTGACGACAGGGAGCACTGAAGCTTTCTTT
>-|TRBV29-1|TRBD1|TRBJ2-7
CSAQTGIDEQYF
TGCAGCGCCCAGACAGGGATCGACGAGCAGTACTTC
>-|TRBV28|-|TRBJ2-7
CASSSSPGGPYEQYF
TGTGCCAGCAGTTCCTCCCCCGGGGGACCCTACGAGCAGTACTTC
>-|TRBV28|TRBD1|TRBJ1-2
CASSRMGQVYGYTF
TGTGCCAGCAGCCGCATGGGACAGGTCTATGGCTACACCTTC
>-|TRBV27|-|TRBJ2-2
CASSARAQGTGELFF
TGTGCCAGCAGTGCCCGGGCCCAGGGGACCGGGGAGCTGTTTTTT
>-|TRBV5-5|-|TRBJ2-7
CASSFGFTYEQYF
TGTGCCAGCAGCTTCGGGTTCACCTACGAGCAGTACTTC
>-|TRBV27|-|TRBJ1-1
CASSLARGLPMNTEAFF
TGTGCCAGCAGCTTAGCCCGGGGACTGCCTATGAACACTGAAGCTTTCTTT
>-|TRBV27|-|TRBJ2-1
CASSYSYLAYSYNEQFF
TGTGCCAGCAGTTATTCCTACCTAGCGTACTCCTACAATGAGCAGTTCTTC
>once|TRBV29-1|TRBD1|TRBJ1-1
CSVRQGTEAFF
TGCAGCGTCAGACAGGGGACTGAAGCTTTCTTT
>-|TRBV29-1|TRBD1|TRBJ2-7
CSVEDSLPTGAAYEQYF
TGCAGCGTTGAAGATTCGTTGCCCACAGGGGCAGCCTACGAGCAGTACTTC
>-|TRBV30|TRBD2|TRBJ2-1
CAWSLTSGRMGEQFF
TGTGCCTGGAGTCTGACTAGCGGGAGGATGGGCGAGCAGTTCTTC
>many|TRBV2|TRBD1|TRBJ2-5
CASSARTGTKETQYF
TGTGCCAGCAGTGCAAGGACAGGGACGAAAGAGACCCAGTACTTC
>few|TRBV28|-|TRBJ1-1
CASSLTGLTEAFF
TGTGCCAGCAGTTTAACAGGGCTCACTGAAGCTTTCTTT
>few|TRBV2|-|TRBJ2-7
CASSVGGAREQYF
TGTGCCAGCAGTGTAGGAGGGGCTCGGGAGCAGTACTTC
>-|TRBV10-3|TRBD2|TRBJ2-7
CAIRGETAYEQYF
TGTGCCATCCGGGGGGAGACCGCCTACGAGCAGTACTTC
>-|TRBV2|TRBD1|TRBJ2-5
CASSRTGSLETQYF
TGTGCCAGCAGTAGGACAGGGTCATTGGAGACCCAGTACTTC
>-|TRBV11-2|-|TRBJ2-2
CASRAGGGQGVHGELFF
TGTGCCAGCAGGGCGGGCGGAGGGCAGGGAGTCCACGGGGAGCTGTTTTTT
>-|TRBV6-7|TRBD1|TRBJ1-5
CASSYSISPDRGGCSNQPQHF
TGTGCCAGCAGTTACTCGATCTCTCCTGACAGGGGGGGGTGTAGCAATCAGCCCCAGCATTTT
>-|TRBV7-6|-|TRBJ1-2
CASSLGGDETGMRGYTF
TGTGCCAGCAGCTTAGGGGGCGATGAAACAGGGATGAGGGGCTACACCTTC